This note documents a single T cell receptor beta chain sequence. What it recognizes is unknown. Some second doses came at about 4 weeks and others at about 12 weeks; these were pooled. Profiled with immunoSEQ multiplex PCR; TCRdb holds only in-frame clones, not every one. The data hold about 140,000 clones, with about 92% observed a single time. This record comes from a study of T cell responses to AZD1222 COVID-19 vaccine. Study conclusions and caveats: Reports indicate that nearly half of spike-specific TCRs are directed at unmutated variant regions. Spike-specific TCR breadth and depth went up after people got two AZD1222 doses. Spike as a whole was targeted by vaccine-associated CD4 TCRs, dominant at 160-218 and 743-854.

The V gene end was trimmed by 2 bases and the J gene end by 0 bases; junction bases not matched to a gene: 0. Germline V CDR1 and CDR2: MNHEY, SMNVEV (reference sequence). This CDR3 has 17 residues. This receptor was obtained from an adult who received the AZD1222 COVID-19 vaccine. The material was peripheral blood, obtained 28 days after the second AZD1222 dose. The gene calls are TRBV27 and TRBJ2-1, with 14 positions matching TRBD2. The CDR3 bases are TGTGCCAGCAGTTTAGGGACTAGCGGGAGCTCCTACAATGAGCAGTTCTTC. It specifies CASSLGTSGSSYNEQFF.